There are many counts of the clone carrying this T cell receptor (beta chain). The data were taken from a study of human T cells and chemical hapten exposure. It was the library that attached unique molecular identifiers to individual cDNA molecules. Using its own MiXCR run on the RACE reads, TCRdb lists one record per CDR3 protein. The sample lists some 65,000 distinct CDR3 sequences; about 6% were seen once. The V end lost 1 base, the J end lost 2 bases, and 10 bases lay between the germline ends. The germline CDR1 and CDR2 sequences are SGHRS and YFSETQ. The CDR3 length is 15 residues. Regarding time point: healthy volunteer bleed at 6 weeks. Total RNA extraction was carried out from unfractionated whole blood.

The clonotype comes from a female donor in good health. Some clones in this sample may be carry-over from other donors' samples. V is TRBV5-1 and J is TRBJ1-3, with D perhaps matching TRBD1 (5 bases). Material: whole blood. CDR3 in amino acids: CASSLSGGPGNTIYF. In nucleotides, the CDR3 is TGCGCCAGCAGCTTGAGCGGGGGACCTGGAAACACCATATATTTT.